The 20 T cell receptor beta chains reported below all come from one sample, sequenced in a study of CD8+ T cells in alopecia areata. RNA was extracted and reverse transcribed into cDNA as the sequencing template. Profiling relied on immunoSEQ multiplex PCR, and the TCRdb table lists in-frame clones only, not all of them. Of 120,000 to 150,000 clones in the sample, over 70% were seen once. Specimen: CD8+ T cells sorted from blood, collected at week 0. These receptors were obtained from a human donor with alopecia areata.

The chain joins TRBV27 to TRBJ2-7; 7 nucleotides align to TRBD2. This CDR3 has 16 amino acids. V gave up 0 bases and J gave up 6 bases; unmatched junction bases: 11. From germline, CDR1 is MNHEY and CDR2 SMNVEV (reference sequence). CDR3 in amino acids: CASSLSRSGIRREQYF. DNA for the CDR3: TGTGCCAGCAGTTTATCGAGGAGCGGGATAAGACGCGAGCAGTACTTC.

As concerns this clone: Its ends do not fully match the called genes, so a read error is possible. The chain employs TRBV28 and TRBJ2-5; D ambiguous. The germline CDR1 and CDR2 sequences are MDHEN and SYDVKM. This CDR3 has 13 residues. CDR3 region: CAGSSAVGETQYF. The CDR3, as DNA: TGTGCCGGCAGTTCTGCGGTGGGAGAGACCCAGTACTTC.

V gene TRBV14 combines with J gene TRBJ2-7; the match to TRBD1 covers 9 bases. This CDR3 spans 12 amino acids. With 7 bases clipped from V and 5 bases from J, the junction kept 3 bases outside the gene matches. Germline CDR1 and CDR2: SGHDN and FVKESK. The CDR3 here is CASNTGGDEQYF. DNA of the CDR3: TGTGCCAGCAACACAGGGGGCGACGAGCAGTACTTC.

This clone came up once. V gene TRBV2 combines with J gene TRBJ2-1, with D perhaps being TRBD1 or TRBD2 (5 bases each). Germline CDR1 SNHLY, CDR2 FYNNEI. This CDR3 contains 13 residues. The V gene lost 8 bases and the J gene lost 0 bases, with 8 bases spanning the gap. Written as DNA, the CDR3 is TGTGCCAGCGGGACCGCCTCCTACAATGAGCAGTTCTTC. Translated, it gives CASGTASYNEQFF.

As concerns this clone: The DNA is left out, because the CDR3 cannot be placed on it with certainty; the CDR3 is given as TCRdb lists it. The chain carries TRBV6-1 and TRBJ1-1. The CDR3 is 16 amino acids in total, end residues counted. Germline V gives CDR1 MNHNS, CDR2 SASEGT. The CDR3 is CASSEGYLERDTEAFF.

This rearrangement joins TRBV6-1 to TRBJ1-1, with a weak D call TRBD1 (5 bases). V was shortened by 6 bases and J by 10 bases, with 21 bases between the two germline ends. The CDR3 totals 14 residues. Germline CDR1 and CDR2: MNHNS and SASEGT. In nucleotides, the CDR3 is TGTGCCAGCAGCCCAATGATACTAGGGGCGGCAGCTTTCTTT. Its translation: CASSPMILGAAAFF.

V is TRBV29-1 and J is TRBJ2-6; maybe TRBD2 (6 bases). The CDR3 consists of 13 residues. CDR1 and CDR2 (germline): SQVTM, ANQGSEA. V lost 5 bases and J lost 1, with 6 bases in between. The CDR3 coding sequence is TGCAGCGTTAGCGGGTCTGGGGCCAACGTCCTGACTTTC. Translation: CSVSGSGANVLTF.

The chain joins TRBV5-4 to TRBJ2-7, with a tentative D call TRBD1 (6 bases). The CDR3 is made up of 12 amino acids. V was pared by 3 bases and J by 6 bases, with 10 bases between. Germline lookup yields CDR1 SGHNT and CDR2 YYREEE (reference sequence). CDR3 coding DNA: TGTGCCAGCAGCTATGGACAGTCCGAGCAGTACTTC. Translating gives CASSYGQSEQYF.

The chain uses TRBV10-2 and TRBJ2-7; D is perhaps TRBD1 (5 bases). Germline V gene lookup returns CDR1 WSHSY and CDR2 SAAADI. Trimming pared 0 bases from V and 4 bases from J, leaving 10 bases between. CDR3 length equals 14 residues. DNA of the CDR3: TGCGCCAGCAGTGAGTCGGCAGGGTGGTACGAGCAGTACTTC. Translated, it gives CASSESAGWYEQYF.

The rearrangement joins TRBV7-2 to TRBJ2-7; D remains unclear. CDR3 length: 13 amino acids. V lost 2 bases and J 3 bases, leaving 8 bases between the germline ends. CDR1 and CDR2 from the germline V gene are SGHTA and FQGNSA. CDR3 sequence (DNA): TGTGCCAGCAGCTTAACAGTTAACTACGAGCAGTACTTC. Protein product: CASSLTVNYEQYF.

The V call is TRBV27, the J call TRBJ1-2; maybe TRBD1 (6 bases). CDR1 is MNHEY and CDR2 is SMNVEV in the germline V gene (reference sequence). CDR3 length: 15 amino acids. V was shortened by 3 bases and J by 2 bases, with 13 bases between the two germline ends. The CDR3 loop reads CASSFGQGINYGYTF. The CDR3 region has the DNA TGTGCCAGCAGTTTTGGCCAGGGGATCAACTATGGCTACACCTTC.

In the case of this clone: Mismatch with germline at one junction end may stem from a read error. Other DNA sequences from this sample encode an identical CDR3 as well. In nucleotides, the CDR3 is TGCGCCAGTAGTATATTCAGGACTAGCGGAGTTTTCCAAGAGACCCAGTACTTC. Its protein is CASSIFRTSGVFQETQYF. V is TRBV19 and J is TRBJ2-5, with 10 nucleotides matching TRBD2. Germline V gives CDR1 LNHDA, CDR2 SQIVND (reference sequence). The CDR3 is 18 residues long.

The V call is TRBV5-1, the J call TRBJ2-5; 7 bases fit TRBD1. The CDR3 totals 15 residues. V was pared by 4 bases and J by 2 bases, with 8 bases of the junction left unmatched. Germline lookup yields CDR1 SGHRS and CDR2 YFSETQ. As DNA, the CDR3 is TGCGCCAGCAGCCCGGGGACAGTGTGGCAAGAGACCCAGTACTTC. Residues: CASSPGTVWQETQYF.

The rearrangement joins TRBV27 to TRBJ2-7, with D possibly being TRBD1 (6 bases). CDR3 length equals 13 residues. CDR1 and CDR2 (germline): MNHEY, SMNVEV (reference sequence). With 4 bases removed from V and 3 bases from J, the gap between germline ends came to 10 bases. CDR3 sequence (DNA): TGTGCCAGCAGTTCCGGACAGTTCTACGAGCAGTACTTC. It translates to CASSSGQFYEQYF.

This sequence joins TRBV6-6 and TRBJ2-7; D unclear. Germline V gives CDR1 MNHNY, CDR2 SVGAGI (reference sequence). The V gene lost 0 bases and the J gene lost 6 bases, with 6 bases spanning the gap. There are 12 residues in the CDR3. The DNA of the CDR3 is TGTGCCAGCAGTTACTCGGGCGGCGAGCAGTACTTC. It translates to CASSYSGGEQYF.

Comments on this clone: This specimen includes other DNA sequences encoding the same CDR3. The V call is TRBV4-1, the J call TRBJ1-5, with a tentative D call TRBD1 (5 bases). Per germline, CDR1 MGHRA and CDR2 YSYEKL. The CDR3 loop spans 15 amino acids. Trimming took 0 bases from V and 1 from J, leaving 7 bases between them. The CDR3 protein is CASSQDRGSNQPQHF. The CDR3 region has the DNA TGCGCCAGCAGCCAAGACCGGGGGAGCAATCAGCCCCAGCATTTT.

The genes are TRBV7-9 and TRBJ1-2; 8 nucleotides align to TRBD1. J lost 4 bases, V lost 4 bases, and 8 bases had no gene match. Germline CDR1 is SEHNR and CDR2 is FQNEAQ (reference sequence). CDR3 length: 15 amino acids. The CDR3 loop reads CASSSRDGTGYGYTF. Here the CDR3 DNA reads TGTGCCAGCAGCTCCCGGGACGGGACAGGCTATGGCTACACCTTC.

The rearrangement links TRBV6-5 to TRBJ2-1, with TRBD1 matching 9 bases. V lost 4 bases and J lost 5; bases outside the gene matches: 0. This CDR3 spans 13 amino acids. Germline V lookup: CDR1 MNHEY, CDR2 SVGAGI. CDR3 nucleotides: TGTGCCAGCAGTTGGACAGGGGACAATGAGCAGTTCTTC. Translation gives CASSWTGDNEQFF.

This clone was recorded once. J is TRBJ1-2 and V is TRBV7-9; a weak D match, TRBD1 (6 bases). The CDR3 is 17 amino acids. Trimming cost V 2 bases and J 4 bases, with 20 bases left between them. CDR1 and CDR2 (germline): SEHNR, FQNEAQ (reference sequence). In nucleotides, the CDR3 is TGTGCCAGCAGCTTAAACCAGAGGACAGACCCTCTCTATGGCTACACCTTC. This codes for CASSLNQRTDPLYGYTF.

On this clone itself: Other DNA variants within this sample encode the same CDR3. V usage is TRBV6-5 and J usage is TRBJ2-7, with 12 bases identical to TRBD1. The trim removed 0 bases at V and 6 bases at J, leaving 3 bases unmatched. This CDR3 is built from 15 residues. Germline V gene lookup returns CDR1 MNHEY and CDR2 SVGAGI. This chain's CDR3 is CASSYSGTGGSEQYF. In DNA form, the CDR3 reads TGTGCCAGCAGTTACTCAGGGACAGGGGGCTCCGAGCAGTACTTC.